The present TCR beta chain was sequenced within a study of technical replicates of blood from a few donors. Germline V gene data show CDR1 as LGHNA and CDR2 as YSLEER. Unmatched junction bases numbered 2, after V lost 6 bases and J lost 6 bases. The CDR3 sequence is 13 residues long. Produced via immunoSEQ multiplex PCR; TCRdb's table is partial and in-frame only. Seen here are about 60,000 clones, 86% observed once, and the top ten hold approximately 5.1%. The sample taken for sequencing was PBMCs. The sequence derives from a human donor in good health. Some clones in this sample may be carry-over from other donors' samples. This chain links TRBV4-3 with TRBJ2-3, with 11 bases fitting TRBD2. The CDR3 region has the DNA TGCGCCAGCAGTTTAGCGGGGGGGGATACGCAGTATTTT. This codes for CASSLAGGDTQYF.